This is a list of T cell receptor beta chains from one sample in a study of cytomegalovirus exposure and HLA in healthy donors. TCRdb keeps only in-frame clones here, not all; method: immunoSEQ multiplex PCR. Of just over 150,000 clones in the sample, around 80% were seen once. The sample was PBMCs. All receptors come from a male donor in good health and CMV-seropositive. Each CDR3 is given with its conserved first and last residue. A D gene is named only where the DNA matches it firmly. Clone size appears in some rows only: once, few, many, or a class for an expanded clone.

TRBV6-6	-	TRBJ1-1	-	TGTGCCAGCAGGGGGCGACAGACCTCTGAAGCTTTCTTT	CASRGRQTSEAFF
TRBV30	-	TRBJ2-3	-	TGTGCCTGGTCAGGAGGAGATACGCAGTATTTT	CAWSGGDTQYF
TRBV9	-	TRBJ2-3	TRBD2	TGTGCCAGCAGCGTAAACCTAGCGGGAACAGATACGCAGTATTTT	CASSVNLAGTDTQYF
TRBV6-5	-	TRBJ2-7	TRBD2	TGTGCCAGCTGGACTAGCGGGACTTCCTACGAGCAGTACTTC	CASWTSGTSYEQYF
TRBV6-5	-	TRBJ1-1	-	TGTGCCAGCACGTCCGGGACACTCCGGACTGAAGCTTTCTTT	CASTSGTLRTEAFF
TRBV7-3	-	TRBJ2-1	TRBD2	TGTGCCAGCAGCTTAAATAATGGGGGGGATGAGCAGTTCTTC	CASSLNNGGDEQFF
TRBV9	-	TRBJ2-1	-	TGTGCCAGCAGCACACCCACAGGGGGGGTATTGTTCAACAATGAGCAGTTCTTC	CASSTPTGGVLFNNEQFF
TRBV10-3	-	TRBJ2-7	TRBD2	TGTGCCACCGTGACTAGCGGGAGTAATGAGCAGTACTTC	CATVTSGSNEQYF
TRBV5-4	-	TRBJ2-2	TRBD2	TGTGCCAGCAGCAGGGCGGGGGCGAACACCGGGGAGCTGTTTTTT	CASSRAGANTGELFF
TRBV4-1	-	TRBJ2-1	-	TGCGCCAGCAGCCAAGAGAGGGCTACTCCAGAGCAGTTCTTC	CASSQERATPEQFF
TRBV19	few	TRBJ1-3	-	TGTGCCAGTAGTATTCAGGACTCTCCTGGAAACACCATATATTTT	CASSIQDSPGNTIYF
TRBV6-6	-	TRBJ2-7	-	TGTGCCAGCCGGGACAATTTCTACGAGCAGTACTTC	CASRDNFYEQYF
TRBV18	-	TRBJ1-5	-	TGTGCCAGCTCACCACCCGGGGGGGCGGAACAGCCCCAGCATTTT	CASSPPGGAEQPQHF
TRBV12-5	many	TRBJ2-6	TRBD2	TGTGCTAGTGGCAACTCACTAGCGGGAGGACCTTTCTCTGGGGCCAACGTCCTGACTTTC	CASGNSLAGGPFSGANVLTF
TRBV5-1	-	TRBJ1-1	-	TGCGCCAGCAGCAACGGACAGAGGAACACTGAAGCTTTCTTT	CASSNGQRNTEAFF
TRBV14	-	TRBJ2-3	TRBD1	TGTGCCAGCAGCCAAGCAGGGGGCCTTGGCACAGATACGCAGTATTTT	CASSQAGGLGTDTQYF
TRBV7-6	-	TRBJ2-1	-	TGTGCCAGCAGCTACGCCTCAGGGAAGAATGAGCAGTTCTTC	CASSYASGKNEQFF
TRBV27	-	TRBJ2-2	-	TGTGCCAGCAGTCCAACCTCCCCGGCCGGGGAGCTGTTTTTT	CASSPTSPAGELFF
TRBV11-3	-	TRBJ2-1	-	TGTGCCAGCAGCTATCTCAATAGCTCCTACAATGAGCAGTTCTTC	CASSYLNSSYNEQFF
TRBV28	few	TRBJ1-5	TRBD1	TGTGCCAGCGGACAGGTTGGGTCCAATCAGCCCCAGCATTTT	CASGQVGSNQPQHF
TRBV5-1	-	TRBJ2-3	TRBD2	TGCGCCAGCAGCTTGGCGTGGCTAGCGGGAGAACGGGGCACAGATACGCAGTATTTT	CASSLAWLAGERGTDTQYF
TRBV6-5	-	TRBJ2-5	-	TGTGCCAGCAGTTACAAGGGGCAAGAGACCCAGTACTTC	CASSYKGQETQYF
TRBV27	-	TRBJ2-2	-	TGTGCCAGCACCATTTCCGTACCCGGCGGAAACACCGGGGAGCTGTTTTTT	CASTISVPGGNTGELFF
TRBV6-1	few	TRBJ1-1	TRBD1	TGTGCCAGCAGTGAAAAGGACAGGGAGGGGACTGAAGCTTTCTTT	CASSEKDREGTEAFF
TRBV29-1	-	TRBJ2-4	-	TGCAGCGTTGAATCAGGGGACAAAAACATTCAGTACTTC	CSVESGDKNIQYF
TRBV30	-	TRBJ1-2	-	TGTGCCTGGAGTGAACAGGGACCCTATGGCTACACCTTC	CAWSEQGPYGYTF
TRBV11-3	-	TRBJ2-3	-	TGTGCCAGCAGCCACCTGGCGGCTTACACAGATACGCAGTATTTT	CASSHLAAYTDTQYF
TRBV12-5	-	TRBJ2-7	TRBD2	TGTGCTAGTGGTCTCGGGACTAGCGGGAACGCTTACCCCGAGCAGTACTTC	CASGLGTSGNAYPEQYF
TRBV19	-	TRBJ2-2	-	TGTACCAGTAGTATAGACGCCGGGGAGCTGTTTTTT	CTSSIDAGELFF
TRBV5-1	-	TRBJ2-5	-	TGCGCCAGCAAACCGGAGGCGGGGGCGCAAGAGACCCAGTACTTC	CASKPEAGAQETQYF
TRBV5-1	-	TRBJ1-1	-	TGCGCCAGCATGTTCGGGGGTGGGACTGAGGCTTTCTTT	CASMFGGGTEAFF
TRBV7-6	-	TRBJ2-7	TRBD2	TGTGCCAGCAGCTCCCTAGCGGGAGACTACGAGCAGTACTTC	CASSSLAGDYEQYF
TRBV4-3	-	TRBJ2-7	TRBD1	TGCGCCAGCAGCCAGAGGGACAGGGGACCCTACGAGCAGTACTTC	CASSQRDRGPYEQYF
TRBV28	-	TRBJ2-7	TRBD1	TGTGCCAGCAGTTCCCCTGGACAGGGGGGACCCTACGAGCAGTACTTC	CASSSPGQGGPYEQYF
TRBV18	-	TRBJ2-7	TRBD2	TGTGCCAGCTCACCAAGCAGGACTAGCGGGAGGTTCGGCTACGAGCAGTACTTC	CASSPSRTSGRFGYEQYF
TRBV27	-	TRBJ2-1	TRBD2	TGTGCCAGCAGTTTATTGGCTAGCGGGAACACCTACAATGAGCAGTTCTTC	CASSLLASGNTYNEQFF
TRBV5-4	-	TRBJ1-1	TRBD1	TGTGCCAGCAGCCCGACAGGGGGAGGGACTGAAGCTTTCTTT	CASSPTGGGTEAFF
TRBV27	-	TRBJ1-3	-	TGTGCCAGCAGATCGGGTGGAAACACCATATATTTT	CASRSGGNTIYF
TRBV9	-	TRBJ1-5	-	TGTGCCAGCAGCGCTGGGCCCAATGGGCAGCCCCAGCATTTT	CASSAGPNGQPQHF
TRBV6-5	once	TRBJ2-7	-	TGTGCCAGCAGTCCCTTCGGACAAAGCTCCTACGAGCAGTACTTC	CASSPFGQSSYEQYF
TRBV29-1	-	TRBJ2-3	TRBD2	TGCAGCGTTGAAGTAGCGGGGTCGGGAGATACGCAGTATTTT	CSVEVAGSGDTQYF